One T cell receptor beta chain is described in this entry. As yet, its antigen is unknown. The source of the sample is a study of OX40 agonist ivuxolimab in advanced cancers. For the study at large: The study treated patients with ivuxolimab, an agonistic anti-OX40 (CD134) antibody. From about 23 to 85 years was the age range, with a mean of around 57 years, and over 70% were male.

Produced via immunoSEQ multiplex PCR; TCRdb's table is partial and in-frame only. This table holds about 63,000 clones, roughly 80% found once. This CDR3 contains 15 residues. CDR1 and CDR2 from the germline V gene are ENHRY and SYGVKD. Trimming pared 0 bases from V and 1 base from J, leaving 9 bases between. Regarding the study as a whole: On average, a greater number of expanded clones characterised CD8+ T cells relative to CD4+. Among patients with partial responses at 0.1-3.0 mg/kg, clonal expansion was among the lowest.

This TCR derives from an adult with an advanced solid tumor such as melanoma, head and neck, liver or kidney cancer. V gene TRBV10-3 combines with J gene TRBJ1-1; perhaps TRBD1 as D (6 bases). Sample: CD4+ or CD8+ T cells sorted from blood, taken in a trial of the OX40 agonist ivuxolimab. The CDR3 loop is CAISESRTENTEAFF. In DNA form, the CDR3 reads TGTGCCATCAGTGAGTCGCGGACAGAGAACACTGAAGCTTTCTTT.